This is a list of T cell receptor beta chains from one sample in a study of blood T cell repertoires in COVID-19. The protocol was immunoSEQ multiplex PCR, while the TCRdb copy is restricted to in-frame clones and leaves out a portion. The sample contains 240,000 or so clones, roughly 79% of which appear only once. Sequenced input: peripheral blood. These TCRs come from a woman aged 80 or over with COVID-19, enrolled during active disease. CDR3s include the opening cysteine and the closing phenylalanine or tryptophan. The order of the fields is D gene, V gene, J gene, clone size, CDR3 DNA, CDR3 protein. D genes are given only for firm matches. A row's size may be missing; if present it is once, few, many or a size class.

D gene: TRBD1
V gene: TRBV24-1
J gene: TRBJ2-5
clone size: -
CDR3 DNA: TGTGCCACCAGTGAGGCAGGGGGATATGAGACCCAGTACTTC
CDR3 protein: CATSEAGGYETQYF

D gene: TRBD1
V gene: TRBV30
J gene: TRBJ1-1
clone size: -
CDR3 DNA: TGTGCCGGTGGGGACAGGGGCACTGAAGCTTTCTTT
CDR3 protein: CAGGDRGTEAFF

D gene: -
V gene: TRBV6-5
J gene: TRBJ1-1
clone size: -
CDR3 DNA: TGTGCCAGCAGCCAGCGGGGGACTGAAGCTTTCTTT
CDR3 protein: CASSQRGTEAFF

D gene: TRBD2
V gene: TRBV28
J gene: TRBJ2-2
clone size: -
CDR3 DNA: TGTGCCAGCGTCACGACTAGCATGAGCACCGGGGAGCTGTTTTTT
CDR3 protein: CASVTTSMSTGELFF

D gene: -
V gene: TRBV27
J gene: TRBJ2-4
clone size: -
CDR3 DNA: TGTGCCAGCAGTTTACAGGGAGGCATTCAGTACTTC
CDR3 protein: CASSLQGGIQYF

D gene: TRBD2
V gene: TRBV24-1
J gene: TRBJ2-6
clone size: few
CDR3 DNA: TGTGCCACCGCGGGGGGGCAGGGAAACGCCAACGTCCTGACTTTC
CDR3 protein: CATAGGQGNANVLTF

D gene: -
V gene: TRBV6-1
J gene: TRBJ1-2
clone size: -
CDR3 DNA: TGTGCCAGCAGTGAAGAGGGAGACACCTTC
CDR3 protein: CASSEEGDTF

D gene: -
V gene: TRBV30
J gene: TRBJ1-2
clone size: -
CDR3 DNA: TGTGCCTGCCTAAAAGGAGTCGCCGGTACCTTC
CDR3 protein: CACLKGVAGTF

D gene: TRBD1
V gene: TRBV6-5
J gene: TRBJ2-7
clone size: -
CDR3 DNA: TGTGCCAGCAGTCCTCGGACAGGGGCAAACTACGAGCAGTACTTC
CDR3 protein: CASSPRTGANYEQYF

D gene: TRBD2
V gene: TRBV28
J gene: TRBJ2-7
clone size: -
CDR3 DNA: TGTGCCAGCAGTTCATACCCCGGAGGCGGGAGCTACGAGCAGTACTTC
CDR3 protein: CASSSYPGGGSYEQYF

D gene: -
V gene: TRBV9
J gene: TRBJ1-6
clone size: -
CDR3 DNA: TGTGCCAGCAGCGTAGCAGGGAATAATTCACCCCTCCACTTT
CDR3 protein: CASSVAGNNSPLHF